These T cell receptor beta chains were read from a single sample in a study of shared clonotypes between healthy human individuals. Profiling relied on immunoSEQ multiplex PCR, and the TCRdb table lists in-frame clones only, not all of them. The sample has hundreds of thousands of clones, over 60% seen once; the top ten hold 10% to 15%. Sequencing input: PBMCs. The receptors here all came from a woman aged 40 to 50 in good health. Some clones in this sample may be carry-over from other donors' samples. The CDR3 runs from the conserved cysteine through the conserved F or W. D genes are given only for firm matches. Rows may omit the clone size; those that give it use once, few, many or a size class.

TRBJ2-7 TRBD2 TRBV7-2 - CASSLDRAGGGEQYF TGTGCCAGCAGCTTAGATCGGGCGGGAGGAGGAGAGCAGTACTTC
TRBJ2-6 - TRBV28 - CASTISPGGANVLTF TGTGCCAGCACAATTTCTCCCGGGGGGGCCAACGTCCTGACTTTC
TRBJ2-3 - TRBV6-5 - CASSYRGTDTQYF TGTGCCAGCAGTTATCGAGGCACAGATACGCAGTATTTT
TRBJ2-4 - TRBV18 - CASSPVSGRNIQYF TGTGCCAGCTCACCGGTGTCGGGGCGGAACATTCAGTACTTC
TRBJ2-7 TRBD2 TRBV6-1 - CATDGTSGYEQYF TGTGCCACCGACGGGACTAGCGGGTACGAGCAGTACTTC
TRBJ1-1 - TRBV5-4 once CASSFSTNTEAFF TGTGCCAGCAGCTTTTCCACGAACACTGAAGCTTTCTTT
TRBJ2-1 - TRBV9 - CASSEREYNEQFF TGTGCCAGCAGCGAACGGGAGTATAATGAGCAGTTCTTC
TRBJ2-5 - TRBV30 - CAWSVGGWETQYF TGTGCCTGGAGTGTAGGAGGTTGGGAGACCCAGTACTTC
TRBJ1-4 - TRBV7-2 few CASSPGGLQEKLFF TGTGCCAGCAGCCCGGGAGGGTTGCAAGAAAAACTGTTTTTT
TRBJ2-7 TRBD2 TRBV19 - CASSTLTSGDEQYF TGTGCCAGTAGTACCTTGACTAGCGGGGACGAGCAGTACTTC
TRBJ1-1 - TRBV13 - CASSLLPENTEAFF TGTGCCAGCAGCTTACTTCCAGAGAACACTGAAGCTTTCTTT
TRBJ2-1 - TRBV2 few CASIWDGSYNEQFF TGTGCCAGCATTTGGGACGGATCCTACAATGAGCAGTTCTTC
TRBJ2-7 TRBD1 TRBV11-2 - CASRKLRGRTGHEQYF TGTGCCAGCAGAAAATTACGCGGCCGGACAGGGCACGAGCAGTACTTC
TRBJ2-3 - TRBV19 many CASSPPATDTQYF TGTGCCAGTAGTCCACCAGCGACAGATACGCAGTATTTT
TRBJ2-1 - TRBV5-8 once CASSPTGDFYNEQFF TGTGCCAGCAGCCCCACAGGGGACTTCTACAATGAGCAGTTCTTC
TRBJ1-1 - TRBV28 few CASSSWTVNTEAFF TGTGCCAGCAGTTCCTGGACAGTGAACACTGAAGCTTTCTTT
TRBJ2-7 - TRBV11-3 many CASSFDTTRSYEQYF TGTGCCAGCAGCTTTGATACTACCCGATCCTACGAGCAGTACTTC
TRBJ2-7 TRBD2 TRBV11-2 - CASSHELAAYEQYF TGTGCCAGCAGCCACGAACTAGCGGCCTACGAGCAGTACTTC
TRBJ1-2 - TRBV29-1 - CSVSKGRLYGHTF TGCAGCGTTTCTAAGGGCAGACTCTATGGCCACACCTTC
TRBJ2-2 - TRBV2 - CASSDGAEGDTGELFF TGTGCCAGCAGTGATGGGGCCGAGGGGGACACCGGGGAGCTGTTTTTT
TRBJ2-3 TRBD2 TRBV19 - CASSTASGSTDTQYF TGTGCCAGTAGTACAGCTAGCGGTAGCACAGATACGCAGTATTTT
TRBJ1-2 - TRBV30 - CAWARVGGYTF TGTGCCTGGGCAAGGGTAGGTGGCTACACCTTC
TRBJ1-4 TRBD1 TRBV7-9 - CASSQGQGNEKLFF TGTGCCAGCAGCCAGGGACAGGGTAATGAAAAACTGTTTTTT
TRBJ2-7 - TRBV19 - CASSIVGSSYEQYF TGTGCCAGTAGTATAGTGGGCAGCTCCTACGAGCAGTACTTC
TRBJ2-1 TRBD2 TRBV2 - CASSYSGSSGNEQFF TGTGCCAGCAGTTATAGCGGGAGTAGTGGCAATGAGCAGTTCTTC
TRBJ2-6 TRBD1 TRBV7-2 once CASSLAPTGAGANVLTF TGTGCCAGCAGCTTAGCACCGACAGGGGCTGGGGCCAACGTCCTGACTTTC
TRBJ2-3 - TRBV4-1 few CASSQGGNSAGTDTQYF TGCGCCAGCAGCCAAGGAGGGAACAGCGCTGGCACAGATACGCAGTATTTT
TRBJ2-7 - TRBV5-1 - CASSLTGARTYEQYF TGCGCCAGCAGCTTGACAGGAGCTCGAACCTACGAGCAGTACTTC
TRBJ1-4 - TRBV15 many CATSRDLRERLFF TGTGCCACCAGCAGAGATCTCAGGGAGCGACTGTTTTTT
TRBJ2-7 TRBD1 TRBV6-6 - CASRHGQVVYEQYF TGTGCCAGCAGGCATGGACAGGTTGTGTACGAGCAGTACTTC
TRBJ1-1 - TRBV15 - CATSRGGVPTEAFF TGTGCCACCAGCAGAGGCGGGGTCCCCACTGAAGCTTTCTTT
TRBJ2-1 - TRBV11-2 once CASRRQGGNEQFF TGTGCCAGCAGGAGACAGGGAGGCAATGAGCAGTTCTTC
TRBJ2-7 - TRBV21-1 - CASSSARPGYEQYF TGTGCCAGCAGTTCGGCGCGCCCAGGGTACGAGCAGTACTTC
TRBJ1-2 - TRBV16 - CASSLSDSPNYGYTF TGCGCCAGCAGCTTATCGGACAGTCCGAACTATGGCTACACCTTC
TRBJ1-2 TRBD1 TRBV27 once CASSSPGGNYGYTF TGTGCCAGCAGTTCCCCAGGGGGAAACTATGGCTACACCTTC
TRBJ2-1 TRBD1 TRBV19 - CASSVGQGRNEQFF TGTGCCAGTAGTGTGGGACAGGGTAGAAATGAGCAGTTCTTC
TRBJ2-2 - TRBV5-6 - CASSLVGRRTTGELFF TGTGCCAGCAGCTTGGTGGGGCGGCGAACCACCGGGGAGCTGTTTTTT
TRBJ2-1 - TRBV5-1 - CASSLGTGIEQFF TGCGCCAGCAGCTTGGGAACAGGGATTGAGCAGTTCTTC
TRBJ2-2 - TRBV19 - CASSIYSSGELFF TGTGCCAGTAGTATTTATAGCTCCGGGGAGCTGTTTTTT
TRBJ1-3 - TRBV7-8 - CASSHSPGSSGNTIYF TGTGCCAGCAGCCATTCACCAGGGAGCTCTGGAAACACCATATATTTT
TRBJ1-1 - TRBV30 many CAYHREGEAFF TGTGCCTACCACAGGGAGGGGGAAGCTTTCTTT
TRBJ1-1 - TRBV11-2 - CASSLDLSPEAFF TGTGCCAGCAGCTTAGATCTAAGTCCTGAAGCTTTCTTT
TRBJ2-2 - TRBV9 - CASSVGGDGELFF TGTGCCAGCAGCGTAGGTGGTGACGGGGAGCTGTTTTTT
TRBJ2-2 - TRBV4-2 - CASSLWTLAGELFF TGTGCCAGCAGCCTCTGGACCCTAGCCGGGGAGCTGTTTTTT
TRBJ1-4 TRBD1 TRBV2 - CASSEGQANEKLFF TGTGCCAGCAGTGAGGGACAGGCTAATGAAAAACTGTTTTTT
TRBJ1-4 - TRBV9 many CASSLQGRPRGEEKLFF TGTGCCAGCAGCCTACAGGGAAGGCCGAGGGGGGAGGAAAAACTGTTTTTT